The next 25 T cell receptor beta chains were all read from a single sample in a study of shared clonotypes between healthy human individuals. TCRdb keeps only in-frame clones here, not all; method: immunoSEQ multiplex PCR. The table lists about 580,000 clones, more than 95% of them singletons. It was CD45RO-negative cells, positively selected for CCR7, that made up naive CD8 cells, with terminally differentiated effector memory CD45RA+ cells excluded. Input material: naive CD8+ T cells sorted from blood. The receptors were sampled from a man aged 25 to 40 in good health.

This chain connects TRBV9 to TRBJ2-2, with D perhaps TRBD2 (6 bases). V was trimmed by 4 bases and J by 5 bases, leaving 15 bases between them. The CDR3 loop spans 15 amino acids. CDR1 and CDR2 from the germline V gene are SGDLS and YYNGEE. The CDR3 reads CASSPGRMGTGELFF. CDR3 bases: TGTGCCAGCAGCCCTGGGAGGATGGGGACCGGGGAGCTGTTTTTT.

The V gene is TRBV18, the J gene TRBJ2-7, with 10 nucleotides matching TRBD1. This CDR3 spans 18 amino acids. Germline assignment: CDR1 KGHSH and CDR2 LQKENI. The junction had 10 bases not matched to a gene; V was cut back by 0 bases and J by 2 bases. CDR3 sequence (DNA): TGTGCCAGCTCACCACCGGGACAGGGGATCCGCACCACCTACGAGCAGTACTTC. This codes for CASSPPGQGIRTTYEQYF.

The chain recombines TRBV29-1 with TRBJ2-3; 11 bases agree with TRBD2. V was pared by 7 bases and J by 4 bases, with 7 bases of the junction left unmatched. CDR3 length: 14 amino acids. Germline V gives CDR1 SQVTM, CDR2 ANQGSEA. The CDR3 nucleotides are TGCAGCGCATTAGCGGGAGGGCCGGCAGATACGCAGTATTTT. Protein sequence: CSALAGGPADTQYF.

The chain is built from TRBV19 and TRBJ2-7; D gene uncertain. The CDR3 extends over 13 amino acids. Germline V lookup: CDR1 LNHDA, CDR2 SQIVND (reference sequence). V was pared by 8 bases and J by 6 bases, with 17 bases between. The CDR3 DNA reads TGTGCCAGTGCTAATCGTCAAGGCTCCGAGCAGTACTTC. The encoded protein is CASANRQGSEQYF.

CDR3 residues: CASSEIGRQPQHF. In nucleotides, the CDR3 is TGTGCCAGCAGTGAAATCGGGCGTCAGCCCCAGCATTTT. The genes are TRBV6-1 and TRBJ1-5, with D hard to call. This CDR3 has 13 residues. Germline V gene sequence: CDR1 MNHNS, CDR2 SASEGT. Trimming removed 2 bases from V and 6 bases from J, with 8 bases in between.

V is TRBV6-5 and J is TRBJ1-1, with TRBD1 as a possible D gene (5 bases). V lost 3 bases and J lost 5, with 13 bases in between. Germline V gene lookup returns CDR1 MNHEY and CDR2 SVGAGI. The CDR3 is 14 residues long. CDR3 loop: CASSYTPPGTEAFF. DNA of the CDR3: TGTGCCAGCAGTTATACTCCCCCAGGGACTGAAGCTTTCTTT.

This chain joins TRBV27 and TRBJ2-1, with D uncertain. The CDR3 extends over 12 amino acids. Germline CDR1 and CDR2: MNHEY and SMNVEV (reference sequence). The V end was cut by 5 bases, the J end by 4 bases, with 6 bases between. The CDR3 DNA follows: TGTGCCAGCAGTGCCTCATACAATGAGCAGTTCTTC. Translation: CASSASYNEQFF.

About this clone: This sample also contains other DNA sequences that code for the same CDR3. This chain uses TRBV5-1 with TRBJ1-4; 7 bases agree with TRBD1. The CDR3 spans 15 residues. The V gene's germline CDR1 is SGHRS and CDR2 YFSETQ. The V gene end was trimmed by 1 base and the J gene end by 2 bases; junction bases not matched to a gene: 2. This CDR3 reads CASSLKQGTNEKLFF. CDR3 nucleotides: TGCGCCAGCAGCTTGAAACAGGGGACTAATGAAAAACTGTTTTTT.

This chain links TRBV7-9 with TRBJ2-2; D is unresolved. Between the trimmed V and J ends, which lost 4 bases and 1 base, there was a span of 7 bases. CDR3 length: 14 amino acids. Per the germline V gene, CDR1 is SEHNR and CDR2 is FQNEAQ (reference sequence). CDR3 DNA: TGTGCCAGCAGCTCGGGCGGGAACACCGGGGAGCTGTTTTTT. It translates to CASSSGGNTGELFF.

As concerns this clone: Germline and junction disagree at one end, which may indicate a read error. The chain employs TRBV6-1 and TRBJ1-1; D is uncertain. CDR1 and CDR2 from the germline V gene are MNHNS and SASEGT. The CDR3 loop spans 13 amino acids. CDR3 in amino acids: CASSKAMNTEAFF. As DNA, the CDR3 is TGTGCCAGCAGTAAAGCCATGAACACTGAAGCTTTCTTT.

The CDR3 bases are TGTGCCAGCAGCCAAGGAACCGCTAACTATGGCTACACCTTC. Protein sequence: CASSQGTANYGYTF. This sequence joins TRBV7-9 and TRBJ1-2; D ambiguous. Trimming shortened V by 5 bases and J by 0 bases, and 10 bases separated the two germline ends. Germline CDR1 and CDR2: SEHNR and FQNEAQ (reference sequence). This CDR3 has 14 amino acids.

In its sample, this clone was seen a few times. The same CDR3 arises from other DNA sequences in this sample as well. The chain recombines TRBV27 with TRBJ2-2; tentative D call: TRBD2 (6 bases). The V and J ends lost 5 bases and 2 bases respectively, with 9 bases between them. The CDR3 covers 14 residues. The germline CDR1 and CDR2 sequences are MNHEY and SMNVEV (reference sequence). The CDR3 here is CASSPGLNTGELFF. The CDR3 DNA sequence: TGTGCCAGCAGTCCGGGACTTAACACCGGGGAGCTGTTTTTT.

The J gene is TRBJ2-7, the V gene TRBV7-9; 8 positions match TRBD1. Unmatched junction bases numbered 7, after V lost 3 bases and J lost 3 bases. CDR3 size: 15 residues. The germline V gene has CDR1 SEHNR and CDR2 FQNEAQ (reference sequence). The DNA for the CDR3 is TGTGCCAGCAGCTTTTCCGACAGGGGTTACTACGAGCAGTACTTC. The encoded protein is CASSFSDRGYYEQYF.

The V and J genes are TRBV21-1 and TRBJ2-7; whether TRBD2, the table's D call, matches the DNA was not checked. TRBV21-1 is designated a pseudogene. CDR3 length: 14 residues. The CDR3 DNA reads as TGTGCCAGCAGCACGTTGCGGAGCTCCTACGAGCAGTACTTC. Protein: CASSTLRSSYEQYF.

The chain is built from TRBV4-1 and TRBJ1-1, with D possibly TRBD1 on 5 matching bases. The CDR3 length is 13 residues. The V and J ends lost 4 bases and 8 bases respectively, with 14 bases between them. From germline, CDR1 is MGHRA and CDR2 YSYEKL. The CDR3 DNA reads TGCGCCAGCAGCCCTACAGACTGGGGGGAAGCTTTCTTT. Protein product: CASSPTDWGEAFF.

The genes are TRBV29-1 and TRBJ2-7; D is perhaps TRBD2 (6 bases). CDR3 length: 12 amino acids. The V end was cut by 7 bases, the J end by 2 bases, with 12 bases between. Germline assignment: CDR1 SQVTM and CDR2 ANQGSEA. This chain's CDR3 is CSAKDYTYEQYF. DNA of the CDR3: TGCAGCGCGAAGGACTACACCTACGAGCAGTACTTC.

This clone was seen a single time. J is TRBJ1-5 and V is TRBV6-5; no clear D. This CDR3 spans 13 amino acids. CDR1 and CDR2 (germline): MNHEY, SVGAGI. V was clipped by 5 bases and J by 6 bases, with 11 bases between them. CDR3 bases: TGTGCCAGCAGTCCGGGAGCCTCTCAGCCCCAGCATTTT. Translation gives CASSPGASQPQHF.

The gene calls are TRBV27 and TRBJ2-7, with TRBD1 matching 8 bases. This CDR3 comprises 15 residues. CDR1 is MNHEY and CDR2 is SMNVEV in the germline V gene (reference sequence). J lost 5 bases, V lost 6 bases, and 12 bases had no gene match. The CDR3 DNA reads as TGTGCCAGCAGCTTACTCCCGGACAGGGACCACGAGCAGTACTTC. Translated: CASSLLPDRDHEQYF.

The table lists this clone with a count of one. Other nucleotide sequences from this sample produce the same CDR3. The genes are TRBV27 and TRBJ1-4; D is possibly TRBD1 (5 bases). The V gene lost 1 base and the J gene lost 8 bases, with 11 bases spanning the gap. This CDR3 spans 14 amino acids. The V gene's germline CDR1 is MNHEY and CDR2 SMNVEV (reference sequence). The CDR3 sequence: CASSLLGDGEKLFF. For the CDR3, the DNA is TGTGCCAGCAGTTTATTGGGGGACGGCGAAAAACTGTTTTTT.

This clone was found once. The V and J genes are TRBV7-8 and TRBJ2-5, with D perhaps TRBD2 (6 bases). Trimming stripped 1 base from V and 1 base from J, with 13 bases between. The CDR3 totals 16 residues. Germline CDR1 is SGHVS and CDR2 is FQNEAQ. CDR3 sequence reads: CASSLDRRDLQETQYF. Here the CDR3 DNA reads TGTGCCAGCAGCTTAGATAGGCGGGACCTCCAAGAGACCCAGTACTTC.

This sequence joins TRBV11-2 and TRBJ1-2; a weak D match, TRBD1 (6 bases). Germline CDR1 and CDR2: SGHAT and FQNNGV. V gave up 6 bases and J gave up 2 bases, with 19 bases separating them. The CDR3 totals 16 residues. The DNA of the CDR3 is TGTGCCAGCAGAAATCAAGGGGGGCAGGGCAACTATGGCTACACCTTC. Encoded protein: CASRNQGGQGNYGYTF.

J is TRBJ1-2 and V is TRBV6-5, with D unresolved. V gave up 3 bases and J gave up 3 bases, with 14 bases separating them. Germline V gene lookup returns CDR1 MNHEY and CDR2 SVGAGI. The CDR3 is made up of 15 amino acids. CDR3 amino acids: CASSYLGSSDYGYTF. In nucleotides, the CDR3 is TGTGCCAGCAGTTATCTGGGCAGCTCCGACTATGGCTACACCTTC.

The chain joins TRBV4-2 to TRBJ2-5; the D gene is possibly TRBD2 (7 bases). Germline CDR1 reads LGHNA; CDR2 reads YNFKEQ. The CDR3 is made up of 17 amino acids. The germline V and J ends were trimmed by 3 bases and 0 bases, with 17 bases remaining between them. The CDR3 coding sequence is TGTGCCAGCAGCCACGGGGGCCAGCGGGATTACCAAGAGACCCAGTACTTC. It is translated as CASSHGGQRDYQETQYF.

The CDR3 here is CASSWGTSGIYEQYF. The CDR3 DNA reads TGTGCCAGCAGCTGGGGGACTAGCGGGATTTACGAGCAGTACTTC. This sequence joins TRBV5-4 and TRBJ2-7; 13 bases fit TRBD2. V lost 3 bases, J lost 4 bases, and 4 bases stayed unmatched. Germline V CDR1 and CDR2: SGHNT, YYREEE (reference sequence). This CDR3 is built from 15 residues.

V usage is TRBV7-9 and J usage is TRBJ1-5; a weak D match, TRBD1 (6 bases). Trimming pared 5 bases from V and 0 bases from J, leaving 8 bases between. This CDR3 has 14 amino acids. Looked up from germline, CDR1 is SEHNR and CDR2 is FQNEAQ (reference sequence). In DNA form, the CDR3 reads TGTGCCAGCAGCCGAGGGGGTAGCAATCAGCCCCAGCATTTT. This gives the protein CASSRGGSNQPQHF.